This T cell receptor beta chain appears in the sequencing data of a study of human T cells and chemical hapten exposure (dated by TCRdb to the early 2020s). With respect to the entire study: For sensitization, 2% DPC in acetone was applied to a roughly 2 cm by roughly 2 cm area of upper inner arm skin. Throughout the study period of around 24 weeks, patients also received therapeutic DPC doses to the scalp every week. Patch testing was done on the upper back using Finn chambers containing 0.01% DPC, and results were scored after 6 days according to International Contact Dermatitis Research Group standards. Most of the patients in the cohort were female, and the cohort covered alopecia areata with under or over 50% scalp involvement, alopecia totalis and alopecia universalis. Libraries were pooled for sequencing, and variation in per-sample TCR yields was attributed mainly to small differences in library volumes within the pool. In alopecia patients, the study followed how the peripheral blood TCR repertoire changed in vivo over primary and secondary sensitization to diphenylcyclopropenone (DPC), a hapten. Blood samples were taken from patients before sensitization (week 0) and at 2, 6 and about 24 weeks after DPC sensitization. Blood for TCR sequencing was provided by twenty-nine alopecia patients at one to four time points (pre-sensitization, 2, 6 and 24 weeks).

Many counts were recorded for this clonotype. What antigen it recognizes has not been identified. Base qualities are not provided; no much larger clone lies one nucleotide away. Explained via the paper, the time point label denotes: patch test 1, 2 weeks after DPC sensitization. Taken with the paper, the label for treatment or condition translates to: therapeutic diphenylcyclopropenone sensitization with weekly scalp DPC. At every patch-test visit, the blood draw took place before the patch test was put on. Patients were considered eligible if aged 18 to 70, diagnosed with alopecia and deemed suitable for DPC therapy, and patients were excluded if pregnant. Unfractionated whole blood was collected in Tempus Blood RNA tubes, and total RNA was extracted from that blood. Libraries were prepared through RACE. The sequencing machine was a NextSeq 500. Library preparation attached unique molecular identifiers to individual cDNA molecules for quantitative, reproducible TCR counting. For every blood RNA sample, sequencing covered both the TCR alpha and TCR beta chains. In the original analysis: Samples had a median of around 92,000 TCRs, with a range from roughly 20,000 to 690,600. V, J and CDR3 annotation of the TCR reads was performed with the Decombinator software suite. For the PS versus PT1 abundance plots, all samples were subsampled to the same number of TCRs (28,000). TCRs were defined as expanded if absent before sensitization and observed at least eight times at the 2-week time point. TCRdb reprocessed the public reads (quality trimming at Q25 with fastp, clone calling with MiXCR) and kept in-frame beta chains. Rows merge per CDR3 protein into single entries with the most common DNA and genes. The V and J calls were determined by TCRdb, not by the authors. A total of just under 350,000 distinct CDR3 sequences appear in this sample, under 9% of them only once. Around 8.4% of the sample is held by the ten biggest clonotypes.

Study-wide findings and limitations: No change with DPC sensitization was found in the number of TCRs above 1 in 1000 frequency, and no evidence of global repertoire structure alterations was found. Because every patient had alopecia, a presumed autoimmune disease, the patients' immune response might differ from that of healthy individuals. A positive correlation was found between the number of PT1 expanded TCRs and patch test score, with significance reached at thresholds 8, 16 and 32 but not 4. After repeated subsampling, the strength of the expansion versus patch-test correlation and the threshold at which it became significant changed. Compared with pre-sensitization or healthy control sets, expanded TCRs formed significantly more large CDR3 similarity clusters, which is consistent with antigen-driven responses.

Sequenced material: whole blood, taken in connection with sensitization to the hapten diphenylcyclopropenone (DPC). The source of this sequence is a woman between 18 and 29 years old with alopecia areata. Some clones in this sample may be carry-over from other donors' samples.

The CDR3 reads as follows: CASSQIQGALGMNTEAFF. The DNA reads as follows: TGCGCCAGCAGCCAAATACAGGGGGCTTTAGGAATGAACACTGAAGCTTTCTTT. The chain couples TRBV4-3 to TRBJ1-1; 9 central bases correspond to TRBD1. Including the terminal cysteine and phenylalanine, the CDR3 comprises 18 residues. The CDR3 DNA has 54 bases and is translated from base 1. The germline V gene specifies LGHNA as CDR1 and YSLEER as CDR2. The germline V and J ends show losses of 2 bases and 0 bases respectively, and no gene match explains 10 bases of the junction.